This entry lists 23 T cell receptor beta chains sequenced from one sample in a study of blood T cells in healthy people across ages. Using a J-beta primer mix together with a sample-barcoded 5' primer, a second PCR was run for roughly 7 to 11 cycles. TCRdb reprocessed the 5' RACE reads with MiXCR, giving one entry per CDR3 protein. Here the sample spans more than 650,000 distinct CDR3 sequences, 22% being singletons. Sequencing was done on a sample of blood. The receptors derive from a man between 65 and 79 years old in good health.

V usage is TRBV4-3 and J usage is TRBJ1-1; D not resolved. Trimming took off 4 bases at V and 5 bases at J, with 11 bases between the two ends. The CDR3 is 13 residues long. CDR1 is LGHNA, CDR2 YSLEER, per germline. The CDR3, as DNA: TGCGCCAGCAGCCGGGCCTCGAGGACTGAAGCTTTCTTT. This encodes CASSRASRTEAFF.

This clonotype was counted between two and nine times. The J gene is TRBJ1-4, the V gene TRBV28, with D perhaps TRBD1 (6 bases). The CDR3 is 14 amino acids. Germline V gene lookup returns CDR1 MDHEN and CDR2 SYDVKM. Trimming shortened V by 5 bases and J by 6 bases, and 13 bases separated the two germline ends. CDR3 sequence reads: CASSEGGFDEKLFF. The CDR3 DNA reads TGTGCCAGCAGTGAGGGGGGGTTTGATGAAAAACTGTTTTTT.

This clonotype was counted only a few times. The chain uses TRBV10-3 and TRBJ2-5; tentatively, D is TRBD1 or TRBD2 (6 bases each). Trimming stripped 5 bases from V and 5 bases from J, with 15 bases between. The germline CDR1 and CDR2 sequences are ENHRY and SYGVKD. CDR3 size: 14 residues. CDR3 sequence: CAISNLGGGETQYF. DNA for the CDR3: TGTGCCATCAGTAATCTCGGGGGCGGGGAGACCCAGTACTTC.

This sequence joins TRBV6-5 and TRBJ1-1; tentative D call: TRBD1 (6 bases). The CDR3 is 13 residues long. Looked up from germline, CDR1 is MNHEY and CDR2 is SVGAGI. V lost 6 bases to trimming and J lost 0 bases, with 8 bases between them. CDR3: CASRGALNTEAFF. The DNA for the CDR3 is TGTGCCAGCAGGGGGGCCCTGAACACTGAAGCTTTCTTT.

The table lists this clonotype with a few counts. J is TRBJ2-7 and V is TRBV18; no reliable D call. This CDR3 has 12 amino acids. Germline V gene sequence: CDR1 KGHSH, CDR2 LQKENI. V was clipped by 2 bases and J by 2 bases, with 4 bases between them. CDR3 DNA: TGTGCCAGCTCACCAGGGGCCTACGAGCAGTACGTC. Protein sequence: CASSPGAYEQYV.

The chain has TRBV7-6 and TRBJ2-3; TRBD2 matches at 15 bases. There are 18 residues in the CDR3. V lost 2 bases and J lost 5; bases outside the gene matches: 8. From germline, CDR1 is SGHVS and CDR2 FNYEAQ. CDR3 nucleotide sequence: TGTGCCAGCAGCTTAAGGGTGGGGACTAGCGGGGGGCAAGATACGCAGTATTTT. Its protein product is CASSLRVGTSGGQDTQYF.

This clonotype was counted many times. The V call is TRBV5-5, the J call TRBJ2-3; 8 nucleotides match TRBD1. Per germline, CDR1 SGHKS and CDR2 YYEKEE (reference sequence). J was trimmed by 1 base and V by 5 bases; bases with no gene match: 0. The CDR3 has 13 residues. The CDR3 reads CASRTGGTDTQYF. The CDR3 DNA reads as TGTGCCAGCAGGACAGGGGGCACAGATACGCAGTATTTT.

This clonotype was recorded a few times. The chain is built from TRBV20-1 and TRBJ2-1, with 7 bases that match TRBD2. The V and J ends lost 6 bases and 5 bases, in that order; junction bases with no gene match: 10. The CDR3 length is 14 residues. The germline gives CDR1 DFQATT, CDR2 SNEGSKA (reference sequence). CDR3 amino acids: CSAGHSSGDNEQFF. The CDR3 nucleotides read TGCAGTGCCGGGCACTCTAGCGGAGACAATGAGCAGTTCTTC.

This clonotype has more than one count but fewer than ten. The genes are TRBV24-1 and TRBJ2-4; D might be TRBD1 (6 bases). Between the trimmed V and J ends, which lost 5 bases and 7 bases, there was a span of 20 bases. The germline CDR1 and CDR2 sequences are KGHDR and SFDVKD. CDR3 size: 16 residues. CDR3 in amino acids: CATSVPTGTHFNIQYF. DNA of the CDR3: TGTGCCACCAGTGTCCCGACAGGAACCCACTTTAACATTCAGTACTTC.

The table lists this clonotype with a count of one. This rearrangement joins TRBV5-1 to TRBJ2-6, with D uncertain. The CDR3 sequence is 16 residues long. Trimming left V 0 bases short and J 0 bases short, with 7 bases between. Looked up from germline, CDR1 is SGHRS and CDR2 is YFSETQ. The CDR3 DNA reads TGCGCCAGCAGCTTGGGACCTCTCTCTGGGGCCAACGTCCTGACTTTC. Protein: CASSLGPLSGANVLTF.

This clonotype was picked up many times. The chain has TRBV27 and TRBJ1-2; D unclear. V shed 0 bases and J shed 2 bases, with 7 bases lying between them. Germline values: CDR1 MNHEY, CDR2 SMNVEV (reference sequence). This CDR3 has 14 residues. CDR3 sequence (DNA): TGTGCCAGCAGTTTATCACGTCGGAACTATGGCTACACCTTC. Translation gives CASSLSRRNYGYTF.

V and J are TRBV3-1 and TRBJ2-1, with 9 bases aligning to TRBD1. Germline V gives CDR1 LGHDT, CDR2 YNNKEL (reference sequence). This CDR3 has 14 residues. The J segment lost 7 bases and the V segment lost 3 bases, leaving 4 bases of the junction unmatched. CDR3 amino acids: CASSQLGQGNEQFF. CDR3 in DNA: TGTGCCAGCAGCCAGCTCGGACAGGGGAATGAGCAGTTCTTC.

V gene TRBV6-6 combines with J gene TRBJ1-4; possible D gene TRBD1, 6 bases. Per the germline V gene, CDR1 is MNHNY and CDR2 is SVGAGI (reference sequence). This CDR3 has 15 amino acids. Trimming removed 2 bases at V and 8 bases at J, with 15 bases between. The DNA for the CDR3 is TGTGCCAGCAGTTACCAGAGGGGGATGGACGAAAAACTGTTTTTT. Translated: CASSYQRGMDEKLFF.

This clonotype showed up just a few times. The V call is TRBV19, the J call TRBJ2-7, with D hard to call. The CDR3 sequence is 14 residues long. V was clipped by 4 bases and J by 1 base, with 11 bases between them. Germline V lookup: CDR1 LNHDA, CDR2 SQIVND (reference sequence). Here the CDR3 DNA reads TGTGCCAGTAGTAGGGGATCGGGTTCCTACGAGCAGTACTTC. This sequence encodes CASSRGSGSYEQYF.

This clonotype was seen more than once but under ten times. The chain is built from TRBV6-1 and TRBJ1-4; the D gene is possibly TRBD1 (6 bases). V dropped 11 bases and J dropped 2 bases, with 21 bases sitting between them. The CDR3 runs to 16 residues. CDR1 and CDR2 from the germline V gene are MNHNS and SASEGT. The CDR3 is CADAVPRGGTNEKLFF. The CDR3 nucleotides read TGTGCCGACGCGGTCCCAAGGGGGGGGACTAATGAAAAACTGTTTTTT.

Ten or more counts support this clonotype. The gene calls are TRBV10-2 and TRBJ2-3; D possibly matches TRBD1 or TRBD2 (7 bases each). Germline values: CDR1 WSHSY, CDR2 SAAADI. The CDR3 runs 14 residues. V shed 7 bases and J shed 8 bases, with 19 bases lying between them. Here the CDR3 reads CASKGGQSGATQYF. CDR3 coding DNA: TGCGCCAGCAAAGGGGGACAGAGCGGGGCTACGCAGTATTTT.

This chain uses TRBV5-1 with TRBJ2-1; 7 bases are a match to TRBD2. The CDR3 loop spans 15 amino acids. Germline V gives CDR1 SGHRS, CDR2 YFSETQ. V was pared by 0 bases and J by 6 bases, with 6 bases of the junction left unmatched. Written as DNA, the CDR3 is TGCGCCAGCAGCTTGGAGGGACTACTCCCCAATGAGCAGTTCTTC. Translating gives CASSLEGLLPNEQFF.

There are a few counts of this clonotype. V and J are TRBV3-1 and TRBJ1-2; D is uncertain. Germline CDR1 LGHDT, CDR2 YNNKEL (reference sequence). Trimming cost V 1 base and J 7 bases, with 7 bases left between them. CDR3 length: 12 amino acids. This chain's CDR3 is CASSQGEFGYTF. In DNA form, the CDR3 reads TGTGCCAGCAGCCAAGGGGAGTTTGGCTACACCTTC.

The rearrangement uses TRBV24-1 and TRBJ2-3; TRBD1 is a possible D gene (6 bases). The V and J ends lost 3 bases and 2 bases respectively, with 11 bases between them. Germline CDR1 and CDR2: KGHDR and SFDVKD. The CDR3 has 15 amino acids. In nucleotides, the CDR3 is TGTGCCACCAGTGATACCGGACAGCCCACAGATACGCAGTATTTT. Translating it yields CATSDTGQPTDTQYF.

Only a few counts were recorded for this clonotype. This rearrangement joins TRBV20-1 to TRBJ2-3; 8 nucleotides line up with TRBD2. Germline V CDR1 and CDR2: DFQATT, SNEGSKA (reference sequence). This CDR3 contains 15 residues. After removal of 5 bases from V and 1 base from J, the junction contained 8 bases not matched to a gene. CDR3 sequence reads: CSADVAGRGTDTQYF. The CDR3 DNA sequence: TGCAGTGCTGATGTAGCGGGGAGGGGCACAGATACGCAGTATTTT.

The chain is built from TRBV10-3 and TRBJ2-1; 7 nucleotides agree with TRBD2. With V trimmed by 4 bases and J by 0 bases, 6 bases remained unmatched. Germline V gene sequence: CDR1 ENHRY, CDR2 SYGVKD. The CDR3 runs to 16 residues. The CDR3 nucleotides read TGTGCCATCAGTGGCATGGGCGGGAGCTCCTACAATGAGCAGTTCTTC. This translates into CAISGMGGSSYNEQFF.

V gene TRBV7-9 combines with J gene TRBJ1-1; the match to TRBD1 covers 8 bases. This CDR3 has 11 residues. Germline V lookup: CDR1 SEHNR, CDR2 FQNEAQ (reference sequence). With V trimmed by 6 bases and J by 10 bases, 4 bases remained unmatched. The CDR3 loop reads CASRADRGAFF. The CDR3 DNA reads TGTGCCAGCAGGGCCGACAGGGGAGCTTTCTTT.

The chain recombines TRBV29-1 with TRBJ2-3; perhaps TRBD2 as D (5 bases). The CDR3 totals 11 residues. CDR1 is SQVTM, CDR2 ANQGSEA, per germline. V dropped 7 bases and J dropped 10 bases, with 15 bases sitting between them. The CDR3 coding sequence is TGCAGCGGTAGCGTAAACTATGCGCAGTATTTT. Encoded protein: CSGSVNYAQYF.